Below, one TCR beta chain is given with its context. Source study methods: Estimated nucleated cell counts came from reference gene primer amplification. Some clones are missing from TCRdb's copy, which holds only in-frame ones; the method was immunoSEQ multiplex PCR. That table gives V, J and clone size, and the DNA gave D and trimming. The sample lists about 280,000 clones; 86% were seen once. These data come from a study of blood T cell repertoires in COVID-19. As for the study in general: Samples of COVID-19 (acute and convalescent) were obtained from the United States, Italy and Spain. The analysed material was cDNA or gDNA that came from T cells, B-cell-depleted T cells, or PBMCs.

The CDR3 spans 16 residues. Germline CDR1 and CDR2: SNHLY and FYNNEI. V trimming: 0 bases; J trimming: 12 bases; junction bases outside the gene matches: 12. This clonotype was sampled from a man between 35 and 55 years old with active or convalescent COVID-19. The sample was peripheral blood. The rearrangement uses TRBV2 and TRBJ2-1; 9 bases fit TRBD2. The CDR3 DNA sequence: TGTGCCAGCAGTGAAGCGCTCACCGCGGGGGGGTTAAGGCAGTTCTTC. Encoded protein: CASSEALTAGGLRQFF.